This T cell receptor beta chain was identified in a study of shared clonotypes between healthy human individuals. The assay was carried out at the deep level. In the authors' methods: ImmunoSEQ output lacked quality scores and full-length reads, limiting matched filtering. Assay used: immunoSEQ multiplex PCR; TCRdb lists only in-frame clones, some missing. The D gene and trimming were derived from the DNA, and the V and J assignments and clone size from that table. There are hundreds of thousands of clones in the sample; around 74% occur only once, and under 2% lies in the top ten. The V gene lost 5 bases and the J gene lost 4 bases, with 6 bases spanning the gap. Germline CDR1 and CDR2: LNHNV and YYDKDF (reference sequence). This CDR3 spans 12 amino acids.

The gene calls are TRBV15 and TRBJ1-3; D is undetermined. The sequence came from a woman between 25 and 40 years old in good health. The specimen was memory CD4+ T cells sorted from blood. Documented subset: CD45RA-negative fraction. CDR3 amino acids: CATSPRGNTIYF. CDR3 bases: TGTGCCACCAGCCCGCGCGGAAACACCATATATTTT.